This T cell receptor (beta chain) was obtained from a study of T cell repertoires in cytomegalovirus infection. Study details: CMV infection plus the matching HLA type was flagged by public TCR beta signatures.

The study's findings and limits: CMV-specific TCR beta clonotypes restricted by HLA-C were the ones dominating the ex vivo response. Accumulated public TCR beta family frequency recognized individuals carrying CMV together with the relevant HLA.

Comment on this clonotype: What it recognizes is unknown.

Germline V gene data show CDR1 as SEHNR and CDR2 as FQNEAQ (reference sequence). Trimming shortened V by 5 bases and J by 5 bases, and 16 bases separated the two germline ends. This CDR3 comprises 14 residues. TCRdb analysed the reads with MiXCR anew, one entry per CDR3 protein. The sample includes around 450,000 distinct CDR3 sequences, about 33% of them seen just once. J is TRBJ2-7 and V is TRBV7-9; the D call may be TRBD1 or TRBD2 (6 bases each). The sequence was collected from a human donor in good health (CMV status not recorded). Some clones in this sample may be carry-over from other donors' samples. Sequencing was carried out using PBMCs. For the CDR3, the DNA is TGTGCCAGCAGCCTAGGAGGGGGTTTCAACGAGCAGTACTTC. This encodes CASSLGGGFNEQYF.